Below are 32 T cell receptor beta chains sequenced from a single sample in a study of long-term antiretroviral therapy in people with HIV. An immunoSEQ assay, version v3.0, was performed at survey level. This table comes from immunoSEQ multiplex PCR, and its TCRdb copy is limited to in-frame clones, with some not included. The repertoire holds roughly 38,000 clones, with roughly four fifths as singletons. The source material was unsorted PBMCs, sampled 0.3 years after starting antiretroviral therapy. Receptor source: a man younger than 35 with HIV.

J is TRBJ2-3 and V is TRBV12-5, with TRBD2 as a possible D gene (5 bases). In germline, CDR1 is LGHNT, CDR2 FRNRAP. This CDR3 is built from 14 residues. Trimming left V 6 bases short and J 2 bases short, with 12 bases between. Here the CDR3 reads CASGSEVLTDTQYF. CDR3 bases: TGTGCTAGTGGGTCGGAGGTCCTCACAGATACGCAGTATTTT.

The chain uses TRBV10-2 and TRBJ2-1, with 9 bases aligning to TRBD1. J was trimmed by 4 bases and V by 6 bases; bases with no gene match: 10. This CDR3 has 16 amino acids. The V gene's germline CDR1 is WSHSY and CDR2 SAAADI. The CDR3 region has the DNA TGCGCCAGCAGCGCTACAGGGGGCGCGGGTTACAATGAGCAGTTCTTC. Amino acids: CASSATGGAGYNEQFF.

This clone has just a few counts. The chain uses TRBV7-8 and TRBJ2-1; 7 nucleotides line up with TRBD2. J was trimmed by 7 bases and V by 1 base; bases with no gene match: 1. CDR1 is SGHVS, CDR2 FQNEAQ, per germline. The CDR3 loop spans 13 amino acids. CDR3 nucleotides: TGTGCCAGCAGCTTAGGGGGACTAAATGAGCAGTTCTTC. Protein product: CASSLGGLNEQFF.

CDR3 nucleotides: TGCGCCAGCAGTGTGGGACAGAACACTGAAGCTTTCTTT. Amino acids: CASSVGQNTEAFF. The rearrangement links TRBV10-1 to TRBJ1-1; tentative D call: TRBD1 (6 bases). From germline, CDR1 is WNHNN and CDR2 SYGVQD (reference sequence). This CDR3 is 13 amino acids long. V was clipped by 4 bases and J by 1 base, with 7 bases between them.

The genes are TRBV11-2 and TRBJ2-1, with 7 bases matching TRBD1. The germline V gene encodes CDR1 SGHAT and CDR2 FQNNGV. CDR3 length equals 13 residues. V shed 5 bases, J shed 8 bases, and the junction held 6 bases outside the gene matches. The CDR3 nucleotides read TGTGCCAGCAGCAAGACAGGGATCGATGAGCAGTTCTTC. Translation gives CASSKTGIDEQFF. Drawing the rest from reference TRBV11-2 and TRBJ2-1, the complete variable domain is EAGVAQSPRYKIIEKRQSVAFWCNPISGHATLYWYQQILGQGPKLLIQFQNNGVVDDSQLPKDRFSAERLKGVDSTLKIQPAKLEDSAVYLCASSKTGIDEQFFGPGTRLTVL.

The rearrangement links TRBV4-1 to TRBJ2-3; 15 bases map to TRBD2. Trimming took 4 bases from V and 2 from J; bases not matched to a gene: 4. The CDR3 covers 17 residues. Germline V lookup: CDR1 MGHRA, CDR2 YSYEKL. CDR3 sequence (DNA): TGCGCCAGCAGCCCCCGGACTAGCGGGGGGGTCACAGATACGCAGTATTTT. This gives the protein CASSPRTSGGVTDTQYF.

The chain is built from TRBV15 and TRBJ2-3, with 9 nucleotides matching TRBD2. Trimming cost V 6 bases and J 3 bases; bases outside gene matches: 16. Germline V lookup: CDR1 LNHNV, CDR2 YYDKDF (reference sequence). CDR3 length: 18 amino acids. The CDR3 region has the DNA TGTGCCACCAGTTCGGTTCCCTTTAGCGGGAGACGTACAGATACGCAGTATTTT. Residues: CATSSVPFSGRRTDTQYF.

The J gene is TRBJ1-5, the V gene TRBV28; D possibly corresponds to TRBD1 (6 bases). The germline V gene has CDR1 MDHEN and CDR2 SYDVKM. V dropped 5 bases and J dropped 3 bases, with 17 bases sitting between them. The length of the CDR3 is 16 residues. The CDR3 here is CASSDLSDRHNQPQHF. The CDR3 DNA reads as TGTGCCAGCAGTGACCTCTCAGACAGGCACAATCAGCCCCAGCATTTT.

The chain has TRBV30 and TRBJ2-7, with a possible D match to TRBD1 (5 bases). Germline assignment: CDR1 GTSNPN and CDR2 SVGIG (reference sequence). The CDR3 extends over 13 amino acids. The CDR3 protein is CAVKMTAAYEQYF. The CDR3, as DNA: TGTGCTGTGAAGATGACAGCCGCCTACGAGCAGTACTTC. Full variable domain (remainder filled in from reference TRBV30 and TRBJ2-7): SQTIHQWPATLVQPVGSPLSLECTVEGTSNPNLYWYRQAAGRGLQLLFYSVGIGQISSEVPQNLSASRPQDRQFILSSKKLLLSDSGFYLCAVKMTAAYEQYFGPGTRLTVT.

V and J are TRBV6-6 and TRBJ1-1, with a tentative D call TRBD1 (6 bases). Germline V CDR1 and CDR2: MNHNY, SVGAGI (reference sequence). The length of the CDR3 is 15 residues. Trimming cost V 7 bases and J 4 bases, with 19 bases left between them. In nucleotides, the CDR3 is TGTGCCAGCACCGAACCGGGACATCGATCCACTGAAGCTTTCTTT. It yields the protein CASTEPGHRSTEAFF.

CDR3 region: CASSSYSYTDTQYF. In DNA form, the CDR3 reads TGTGCCAGCAGCTCGTATAGTTACACAGATACGCAGTATTTT. This chain uses TRBV7-8 with TRBJ2-3; D call uncertain. The CDR3 has 14 amino acids. The V and J ends lost 4 bases and 2 bases respectively, with 10 bases between them. In germline, CDR1 is SGHVS, CDR2 FQNEAQ.

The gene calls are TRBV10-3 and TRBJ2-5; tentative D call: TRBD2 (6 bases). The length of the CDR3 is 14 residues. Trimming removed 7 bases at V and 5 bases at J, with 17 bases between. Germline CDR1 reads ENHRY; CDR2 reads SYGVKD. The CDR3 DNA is TGTGCCATCACCCCCGGGGCCCGGGGGGAGACCCAGTACTTC. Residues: CAITPGARGETQYF.

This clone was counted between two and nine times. DNA for the CDR3: TGCGCCAGCAGCCAACACCCCCTCCGGCCGGCTGGAAACACCATATATTTT. It translates to CASSQHPLRPAGNTIYF. This chain links TRBV4-3 with TRBJ1-3; D remains unclear. The CDR3 has 17 residues. The germline gives CDR1 LGHNA, CDR2 YSLEER. V was clipped by 2 bases and J by 2 bases, with 16 bases between them.

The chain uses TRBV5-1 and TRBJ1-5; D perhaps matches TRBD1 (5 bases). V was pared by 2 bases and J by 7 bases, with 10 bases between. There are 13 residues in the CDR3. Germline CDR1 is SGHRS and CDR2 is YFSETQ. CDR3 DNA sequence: TGCGCCAGCAGCTTCCCTCAGGGACAGCCCCAGCATTTT. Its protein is CASSFPQGQPQHF.

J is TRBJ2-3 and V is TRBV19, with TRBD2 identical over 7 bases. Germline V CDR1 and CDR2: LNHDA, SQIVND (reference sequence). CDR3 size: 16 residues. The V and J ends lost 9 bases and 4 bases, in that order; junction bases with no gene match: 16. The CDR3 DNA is TGTGCCAGCCAACTCGGCTGGGGGGGTAATCCAGATACGCAGTATTTT. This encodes CASQLGWGGNPDTQYF.

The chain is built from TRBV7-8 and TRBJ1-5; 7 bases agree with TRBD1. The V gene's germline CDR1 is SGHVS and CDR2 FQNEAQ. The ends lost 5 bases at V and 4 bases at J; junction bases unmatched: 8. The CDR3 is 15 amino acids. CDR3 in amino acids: CASSRRQGRNQPQHF. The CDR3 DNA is TGTGCCAGCAGCCGAAGACAGGGCAGGAATCAGCCCCAGCATTTT.

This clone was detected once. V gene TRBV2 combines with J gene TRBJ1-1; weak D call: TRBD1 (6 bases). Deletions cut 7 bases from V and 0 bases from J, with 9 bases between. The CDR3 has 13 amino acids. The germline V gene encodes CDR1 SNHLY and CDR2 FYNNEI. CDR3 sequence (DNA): TGTGCCAGCAATACAGGGCTGAACACTGAAGCTTTCTTT. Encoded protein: CASNTGLNTEAFF.

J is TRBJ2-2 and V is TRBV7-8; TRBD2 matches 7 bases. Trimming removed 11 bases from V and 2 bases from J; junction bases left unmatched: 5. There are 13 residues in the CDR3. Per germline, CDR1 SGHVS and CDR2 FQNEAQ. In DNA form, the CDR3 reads TGTGCCCTGACGGGACTAAACACCGGGGAGCTGTTTTTT. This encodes CALTGLNTGELFF.

In DNA, the CDR3 is TGCGCCAGCAGCCAAGCCAGTGCCCGCTCCTACGAGCAGTACTTC. It translates to CASSQASARSYEQYF. V usage is TRBV4-1 and J usage is TRBJ2-7; D ambiguous. This CDR3 has 15 residues. In germline, CDR1 is MGHRA, CDR2 YSYEKL. The V end lost 1 base, the J end lost 0 bases, and 10 bases lay between the germline ends.

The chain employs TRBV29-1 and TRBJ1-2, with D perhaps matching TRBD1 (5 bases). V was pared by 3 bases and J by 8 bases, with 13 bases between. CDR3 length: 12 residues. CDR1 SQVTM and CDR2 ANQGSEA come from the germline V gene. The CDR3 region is CSVDEGDYGYTF. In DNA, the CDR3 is TGCAGCGTTGACGAAGGGGATTACGGCTACACCTTC.

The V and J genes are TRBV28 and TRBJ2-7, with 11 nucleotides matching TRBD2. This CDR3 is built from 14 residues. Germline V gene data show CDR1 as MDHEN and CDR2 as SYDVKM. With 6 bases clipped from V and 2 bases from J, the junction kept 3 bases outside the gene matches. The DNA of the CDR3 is TGTGCCAGCAGAAAGACTAGCGGGACCTACGAGCAGTACTTC. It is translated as CASRKTSGTYEQYF. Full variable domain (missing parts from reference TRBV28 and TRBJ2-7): DVKVTQSSRYLVKRTGEKVFLECVQDMDHENMFWYRQDPGLGLRLIYFSYDVKMKEKGDIPEGYSVSREKKERFSLILESASTNQTSMYLCASRKTSGTYEQYFGPGTRLTVT.

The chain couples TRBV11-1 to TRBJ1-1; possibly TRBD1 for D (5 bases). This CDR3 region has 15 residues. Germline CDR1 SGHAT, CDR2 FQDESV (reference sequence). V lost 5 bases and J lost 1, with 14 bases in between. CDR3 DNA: TGTGCCAGCAGCGTTACCGCCAGGGCGAACACTGAAGCTTTCTTT. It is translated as CASSVTARANTEAFF.

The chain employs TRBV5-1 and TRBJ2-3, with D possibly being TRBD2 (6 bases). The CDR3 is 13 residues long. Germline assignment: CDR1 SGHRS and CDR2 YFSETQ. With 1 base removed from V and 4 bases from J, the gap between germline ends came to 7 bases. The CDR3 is CASSLREADTQYF. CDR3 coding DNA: TGCGCCAGCAGCTTGAGGGAGGCAGATACGCAGTATTTT. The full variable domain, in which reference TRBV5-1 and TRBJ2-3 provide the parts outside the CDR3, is KAGVTQTPRYLIKTRGQQVTLSCSPISGHRSVSWYQQTPGQGLQFLFEYFSETQRNKGNFPGRFSGRQFSNSRSEMNVSTLELGDSALYLCASSLREADTQYFGPGTRLTVL.

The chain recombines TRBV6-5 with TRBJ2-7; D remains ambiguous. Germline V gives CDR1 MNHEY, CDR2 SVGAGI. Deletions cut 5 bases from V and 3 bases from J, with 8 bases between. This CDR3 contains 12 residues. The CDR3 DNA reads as TGTGCCAGCAGTGGGAACAACTACGAGCAGTACTTC. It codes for CASSGNNYEQYF.

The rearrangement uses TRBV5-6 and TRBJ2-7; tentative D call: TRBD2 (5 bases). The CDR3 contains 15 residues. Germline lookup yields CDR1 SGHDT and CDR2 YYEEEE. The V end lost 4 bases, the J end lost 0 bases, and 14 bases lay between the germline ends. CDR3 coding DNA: TGTGCCAGCAGCACCCTGGCGGGTTTCTCCTACGAGCAGTACTTC. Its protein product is CASSTLAGFSYEQYF. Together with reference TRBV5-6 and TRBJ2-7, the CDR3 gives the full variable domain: DAGVTQSPTHLIKTRGQQVTLRCSPKSGHDTVSWYQQALGQGPQFIFQYYEEEERQRGNFPDRFSGHQFPNYSSELNVNALLLGDSALYLCASSTLAGFSYEQYFGPGTRLTVT.

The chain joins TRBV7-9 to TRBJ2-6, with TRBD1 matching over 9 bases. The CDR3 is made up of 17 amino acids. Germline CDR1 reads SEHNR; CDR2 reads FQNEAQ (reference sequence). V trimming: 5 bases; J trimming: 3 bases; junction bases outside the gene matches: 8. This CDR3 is CASSPGQGPVGANVLTF. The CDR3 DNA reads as TGTGCCAGCAGCCCAGGACAGGGGCCAGTTGGGGCCAACGTCCTGACTTTC.

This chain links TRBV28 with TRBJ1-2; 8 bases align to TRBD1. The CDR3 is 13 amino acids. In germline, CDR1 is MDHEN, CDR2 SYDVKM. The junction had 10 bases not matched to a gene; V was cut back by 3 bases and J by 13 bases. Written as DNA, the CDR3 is TGTGCCAGCAGTTTGGCAGGGGGCTGGAGAGGCACCTTC. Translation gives CASSLAGGWRGTF.

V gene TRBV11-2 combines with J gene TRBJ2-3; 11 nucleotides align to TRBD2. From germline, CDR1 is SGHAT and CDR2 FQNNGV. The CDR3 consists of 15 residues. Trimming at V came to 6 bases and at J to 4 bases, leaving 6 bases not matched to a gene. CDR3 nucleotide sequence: TGTGCCAGCAGAGTAGCGGGGGGGCTCCCAGATACGCAGTATTTT. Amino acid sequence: CASRVAGGLPDTQYF.

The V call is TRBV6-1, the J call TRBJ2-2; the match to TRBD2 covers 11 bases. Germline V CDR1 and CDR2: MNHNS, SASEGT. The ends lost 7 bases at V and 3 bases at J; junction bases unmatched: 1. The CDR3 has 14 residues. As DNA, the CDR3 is TGTGCCAGCAAACTAGCGGGAGACACCGGGGAGCTGTTTTTT. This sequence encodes CASKLAGDTGELFF.

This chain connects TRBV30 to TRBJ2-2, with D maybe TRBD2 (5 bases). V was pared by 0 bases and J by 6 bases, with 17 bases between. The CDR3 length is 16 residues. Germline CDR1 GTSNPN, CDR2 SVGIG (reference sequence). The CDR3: CAWSVLGSPGSGELFF. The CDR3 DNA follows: TGTGCCTGGAGTGTACTGGGGAGCCCCGGGTCCGGGGAGCTGTTTTTT.

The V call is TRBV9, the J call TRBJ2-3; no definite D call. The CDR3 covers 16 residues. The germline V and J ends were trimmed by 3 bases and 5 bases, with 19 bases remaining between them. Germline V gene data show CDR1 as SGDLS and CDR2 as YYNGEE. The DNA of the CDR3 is TGTGCCAGCAGCGGAGACCTGAGGACCTCCCAAGATACGCAGTATTTT. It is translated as CASSGDLRTSQDTQYF.

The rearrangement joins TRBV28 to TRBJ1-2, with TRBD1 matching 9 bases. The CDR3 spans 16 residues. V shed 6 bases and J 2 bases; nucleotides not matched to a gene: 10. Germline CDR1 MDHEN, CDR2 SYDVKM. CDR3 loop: CASSRPQGALNYGYTF. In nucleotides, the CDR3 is TGTGCCAGCAGCCGGCCACAGGGGGCTTTGAACTATGGCTACACCTTC.